The T cell receptor (beta chain) described here comes from a study of OX40 agonist ivuxolimab in advanced cancers. V shed 2 bases and J shed 0 bases, with 16 bases lying between them. The CDR3 is 17 amino acids. The V gene's germline CDR1 is ENHRY and CDR2 SYGVKD. The method was immunoSEQ multiplex PCR; TCRdb's version includes in-frame clones alone and lacks a portion of them. Of tens of thousands of clones listed, around 88% are singletons. This clone was found once. The sequence was collected from an adult with an advanced solid tumor such as melanoma, head and neck, liver or kidney cancer. The source material was CD4+ or CD8+ T cells sorted from blood, sampled in a trial of the OX40 agonist ivuxolimab. The chain uses TRBV10-3 and TRBJ1-1, with D uncertain. The CDR3 sequence: CAISEDLVGRVNTEAFF. CDR3 sequence (DNA): TGTGCCATCAGTGAGGACCTGGTGGGGAGGGTGAACACTGAAGCTTTCTTT.